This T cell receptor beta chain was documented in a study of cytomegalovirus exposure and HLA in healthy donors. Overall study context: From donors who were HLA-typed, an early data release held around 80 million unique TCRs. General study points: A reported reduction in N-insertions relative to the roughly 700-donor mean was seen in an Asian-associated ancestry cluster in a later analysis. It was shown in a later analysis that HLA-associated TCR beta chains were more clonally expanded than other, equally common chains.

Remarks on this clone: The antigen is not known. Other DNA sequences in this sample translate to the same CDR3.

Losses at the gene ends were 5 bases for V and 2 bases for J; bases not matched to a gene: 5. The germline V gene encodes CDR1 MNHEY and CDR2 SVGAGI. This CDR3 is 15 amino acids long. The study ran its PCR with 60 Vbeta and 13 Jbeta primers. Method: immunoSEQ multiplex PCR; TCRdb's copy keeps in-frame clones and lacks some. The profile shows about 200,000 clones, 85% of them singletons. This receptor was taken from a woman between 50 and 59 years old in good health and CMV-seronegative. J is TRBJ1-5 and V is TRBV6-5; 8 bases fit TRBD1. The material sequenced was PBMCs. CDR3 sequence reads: CASSPDRGGNQPQHF. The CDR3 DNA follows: TGTGCCAGCAGTCCCGACAGGGGAGGCAATCAGCCCCAGCATTTT.